This T cell receptor beta chain emerged from a study of blood T cell repertoires in COVID-19. Study-wide context: Sources were T cells, B-cell-depleted T cells, or PBMCs; the material itself was cDNA or gDNA.

Germline V CDR1 and CDR2: SGDLS, YYNGEE. V was cut by 3 bases and J by 0 bases, with 12 bases left in between. The CDR3 consists of 15 residues. How the authors handled the data: Estimates of nucleated cell counts were drawn from the amplification of reference gene primers. Using immunoSEQ multiplex PCR, the repertoire was profiled, and TCRdb retains in-frame clones only, with some absent. That table supplies the V and J calls and clone size; D and trimming were determined from the DNA. The sample consists of approximately 130,000 clones, 70% to 80% of them appearing once. Sequenced input: peripheral blood. The sequence came from a human donor in a cohort sampled during active COVID-19. This chain links TRBV9 with TRBJ1-2, with a weak D call TRBD1 (6 bases). The chain's CDR3 is CASSAQGLANYGYTF. CDR3 DNA: TGTGCCAGCAGCGCCCAGGGGTTGGCTAACTATGGCTACACCTTC.